These 26 T cell receptor beta chains were all obtained from the same sample, sequenced in a study of CD8 T cells in Susac syndrome. With random hexamers, 0.5 to 1 ug RNA was reverse transcribed. From the immunoSEQ multiplex PCR reads, TCRdb called clonotypes with MiXCR, one entry per CDR3 protein. This table holds just under 150,000 distinct CDR3 sequences, approximately 93% found once. The sample comprised CD4+ T cells from PBMCs. The receptor source for this set is a human donor in good health.

This rearrangement joins TRBV29-1 to TRBJ1-5; tentatively, D is TRBD1 (5 bases). Germline V gives CDR1 SQVTM, CDR2 ANQGSEA. Trimming took 4 bases from V and 2 from J, leaving 9 bases between them. The CDR3 length is 13 residues. In nucleotides, the CDR3 is TGCAGCGTTGGGGGGGTAGGCAATCAGCCCCAGCATTTT. Translated, it gives CSVGGVGNQPQHF. The whole variable domain, filled in from reference TRBV29-1 and TRBJ1-5, reads SAVISQKPSRDICQRGTSLTIQCQVDSQVTMMFWYRQQPGQSLTLIATANQGSEATYESGFVIDKFPISRPNLTFSTLTVSNMSPEDSSIYLCSVGGVGNQPQHFGDGTRLSIL.

This rearrangement joins TRBV10-3 to TRBJ2-1; no firm D call. The CDR3 has 11 amino acids. Germline assignment: CDR1 ENHRY and CDR2 SYGVKD. Trimming took off 8 bases at V and 6 bases at J, with 8 bases between the two ends. CDR3 sequence (DNA): TGTGCCATCGGGTGGGGCAATGAGCAGTTCTTC. Protein sequence: CAIGWGNEQFF.

This chain joins TRBV20-1 and TRBJ1-3, with D tentatively TRBD1 (6 bases). Trimming left V 6 bases short and J 4 bases short, with 10 bases between. This CDR3 comprises 12 residues. Per germline, CDR1 DFQATT and CDR2 SNEGSKA (reference sequence). The CDR3 DNA is TGCAGTGCGAGGGGACAAGGAAACACCATATATTTT. It specifies CSARGQGNTIYF.

This clonotype has a handful of counts. The chain carries TRBV3-1 and TRBJ2-7; 10 nucleotides match TRBD1. Trimming at V came to 5 bases and at J to 5 bases, leaving 6 bases not matched to a gene. This CDR3 comprises 14 residues. Germline values: CDR1 LGHDT, CDR2 YNNKEL (reference sequence). The CDR3 DNA reads TGTGCCAGCAGCAGGGACAGGGGAGGGGACGAGCAGTACTTC. Amino acid sequence: CASSRDRGGDEQYF.

V is TRBV9 and J is TRBJ1-1; no clear D. Germline V lookup: CDR1 SGDLS, CDR2 YYNGEE. This CDR3 region has 17 residues. The V end was cut by 0 bases, the J end by 1 base, with 16 bases between. CDR3 in amino acids: CASSVGEGNAKNTEAFF. DNA for the CDR3: TGTGCCAGCAGCGTAGGGGAGGGAAACGCCAAGAACACTGAAGCTTTCTTT.

The rearrangement uses TRBV19 and TRBJ2-6; D unclear. CDR3 length: 11 amino acids. With 5 bases removed from V and 6 bases from J, the gap between germline ends came to 2 bases. Per the germline V gene, CDR1 is LNHDA and CDR2 is SQIVND (reference sequence). The CDR3 is CASSQANVLTF. In DNA, the CDR3 is TGTGCCAGTAGTCAGGCCAACGTCCTGACTTTC.

Only one count was recorded for this clonotype. The CDR3 spells CASSFGGGGPHNEQFF. In nucleotides, the CDR3 is TGCGCCAGCAGCTTTGGTGGCGGGGGACCCCACAATGAGCAGTTCTTC. V and J are TRBV5-1 and TRBJ2-1, with 7 bases that match TRBD2. CDR3 length: 16 residues. The germline gives CDR1 SGHRS, CDR2 YFSETQ. J was trimmed by 5 bases and V by 2 bases; bases with no gene match: 10.

This chain uses TRBV20-1 with TRBJ2-2, with D possibly being TRBD2 (6 bases). The CDR3 covers 14 residues. Trimming cost V 6 bases and J 0 bases, with 11 bases left between them. Per the germline V gene, CDR1 is DFQATT and CDR2 is SNEGSKA (reference sequence). In nucleotides, the CDR3 is TGCAGTGCAGGAGGGGTCCCGAACACCGGGGAGCTGTTTTTT. It encodes CSAGGVPNTGELFF.

This rearrangement joins TRBV30 to TRBJ2-1, with 8 nucleotides matching TRBD1. CDR1 is GTSNPN, CDR2 SVGIG, per germline (reference sequence). CDR3 length: 14 residues. Germline trimming cut 5 bases from V and 7 bases from J; bases unmatched to any gene: 10. The CDR3 DNA reads TGTGCCTGGGGCCCCCAGGGGGCGCTGAATGAGCAGTTCTTC. This gives the protein CAWGPQGALNEQFF.

V is TRBV29-1 and J is TRBJ2-3; 8 bases map to TRBD1. The CDR3 runs 12 residues. The trim removed 4 bases at V and 7 bases at J, leaving 4 bases unmatched. Per the germline V gene, CDR1 is SQVTM and CDR2 is ANQGSEA. CDR3 sequence: CSVGDRSNTQYF. In DNA, the CDR3 is TGCAGCGTTGGGGACAGGTCAAATACGCAGTATTTT.

The rearrangement uses TRBV12-3 or TRBV12-4 and TRBJ2-6, with D uncertain. CDR3 length: 16 residues. V was clipped by 6 bases and J by 0 bases, with 12 bases between them. The CDR3 spells CASRAYSGSGANVLTF. The CDR3 bases are TGTGCCAGCAGAGCATATTCAGGCTCTGGGGCCAACGTCCTGACTTTC.

This sequence joins TRBV6-5 and TRBJ2-2; the match to TRBD2 covers 8 bases. This CDR3 spans 16 amino acids. The V gene end was trimmed by 2 bases and the J gene end by 0 bases; junction bases not matched to a gene: 2. The germline gives CDR1 MNHEY, CDR2 SVGAGI. The CDR3 region has the DNA TGTGCCAGCAGTTACACTAGCGGCGCGAACACCGGGGAGCTGTTTTTT. This sequence encodes CASSYTSGANTGELFF.

V is TRBV29-1 and J is TRBJ2-2; D gene unclear. This CDR3 has 13 amino acids. Trimming stripped 7 bases from V and 5 bases from J, with 14 bases between. CDR1 is SQVTM and CDR2 is ANQGSEA in the germline V gene. The CDR3 spells CSGGWAGTGELFF. The CDR3 nucleotides read TGCAGCGGGGGTTGGGCTGGAACCGGGGAGCTGTTTTTT.

V and J are TRBV7-2 and TRBJ1-3, with D perhaps matching TRBD1 (5 bases). The CDR3 runs to 15 residues. V shed 5 bases and J shed 6 bases, with 17 bases lying between them. Germline-derived CDR1 and CDR2 are SGHTA and FQGNSA. DNA for the CDR3: TGTGCCAGCAGCGGACCCAGCGGGGGGGTAAACACCATATATTTT. Protein: CASSGPSGGVNTIYF. The variable domain in full, completed from reference TRBV7-2 and TRBJ1-3, reads GAGVSQSPSNKVTEKGKDVELRCDPISGHTALYWYRQSLGQGLEFLIYFQGNSAPDKSGLPSDRFSAERTGGSVSTLTIQRTQQEDSAVYLCASSGPSGGVNTIYFGEGSWLTVV.

Note on this clonotype: One end of the junction varies from germline; a read error may be responsible. The rearrangement uses TRBV9 and TRBJ1-5, with no clear D. Germline values: CDR1 SGDLS, CDR2 YYNGEE. The CDR3 contains 13 residues. The CDR3, as DNA: TGTACCAGCAGCGTAGAGGGCCTTCAGCCCCAGCATTTT. This gives the protein CTSSVEGLQPQHF.

DNA for the CDR3: TGTGCCAGCTCGCCCGACAGGAATCAGCCCCAGCATTTT. It translates to CASSPDRNQPQHF. J is TRBJ1-5 and V is TRBV18; D possibly corresponds to TRBD1 (6 bases). Germline CDR1 reads KGHSH; CDR2 reads LQKENI. The CDR3 spans 13 residues. The V gene lost 6 bases and the J gene lost 4 bases, with 10 bases spanning the gap.

V usage is TRBV6-1 and J usage is TRBJ2-7; D could derive from TRBD1 or TRBD2 (5 bases each). Germline V lookup: CDR1 MNHNS, CDR2 SASEGT. V shed 6 bases and J shed 2 bases, with 20 bases lying between them. This CDR3 is 16 amino acids long. The CDR3 bases are TGTGCCAGCAGACCCCTATCCGGGACGGAACCCTACGAGCAGTACTTC. Translating gives CASRPLSGTEPYEQYF.

V gene TRBV20-1 combines with J gene TRBJ1-2; D remains ambiguous. Germline V gene sequence: CDR1 DFQATT, CDR2 SNEGSKA (reference sequence). The CDR3 spans 11 residues. V lost 4 bases, J lost 6 bases, and 9 bases lay in between. The CDR3 spells CSANGLDGYTF. CDR3 nucleotide sequence: TGCAGTGCTAACGGACTTGATGGCTACACCTTC.

This clonotype was recorded once. The chain employs TRBV20-1 and TRBJ2-6; TRBD1 might be the D (7 bases). The germline V gene has CDR1 DFQATT and CDR2 SNEGSKA (reference sequence). V dropped 1 base and J dropped 1 base, with 11 bases sitting between them. This CDR3 region has 16 residues. CDR3 bases: TGCAGTGCTAGAGTTCAGGGGGGATCTGGGGCCAACGTCCTGACTTTC. As protein: CSARVQGGSGANVLTF.

This chain joins TRBV4-2 and TRBJ2-7, with D tentatively TRBD1 (5 bases). Germline loops: CDR1 LGHNA, CDR2 YNFKEQ. This CDR3 is built from 13 residues. V was shortened by 4 bases and J by 3 bases, with 10 bases between the two germline ends. The CDR3 DNA reads TGTGCCAGCAGCCGGGGCACCGGCTACGAGCAGTACTTC. Its translation: CASSRGTGYEQYF.

V usage is TRBV3-1 and J usage is TRBJ2-2; D ambiguous. CDR1 LGHDT and CDR2 YNNKEL come from the germline V gene (reference sequence). With 4 bases removed from V and 4 bases from J, the gap between germline ends came to 7 bases. CDR3 length: 13 residues. The CDR3 nucleotides are TGTGCCAGCAGCCCTCCGGGCACCGGGGAGCTGTTTTTT. It codes for CASSPPGTGELFF.

This chain uses TRBV10-3 with TRBJ2-3, with 10 bases matching TRBD2. Germline loops: CDR1 ENHRY, CDR2 SYGVKD. The J segment lost 5 bases and the V segment lost 7 bases, leaving 6 bases of the junction unmatched. The CDR3 sequence is 14 residues long. The DNA of the CDR3 is TGTGCCATCAAGCGGGAGGGCCTTTTAGATACGCAGTATTTT. Its translation is CAIKREGLLDTQYF.

This chain joins TRBV18 and TRBJ1-4, with 7 bases identical to TRBD1. Germline-derived CDR1 and CDR2 are KGHSH and LQKENI. CDR3 size: 15 residues. The trim removed 5 bases at V and 3 bases at J, leaving 6 bases unmatched. This CDR3 is CASSIDRVPNEKLFF. Written as DNA, the CDR3 is TGTGCCAGCTCAATCGACAGGGTTCCTAATGAAAAACTGTTTTTT.

About this clonotype itself: A read error may produce the germline difference seen at one junction end. The V gene is TRBV10-3, the J gene TRBJ2-1; 10 bases match TRBD2. The CDR3 totals 14 residues. Germline loops: CDR1 ENHRY, CDR2 SYGVKD. The CDR3: CAISASGTSDTKGF. CDR3 coding DNA: TGTGCCATCAGTGCGTCCGGGACTAGCGATACTAAGGGCTTC.

The chain carries TRBV4-1 and TRBJ2-7; D remains ambiguous. CDR3 length: 13 amino acids. The V end lost 4 bases, the J end lost 0 bases, and 7 bases lay between the germline ends. Germline V gene data show CDR1 as MGHRA and CDR2 as YSYEKL. The CDR3 protein is CASSPWDSYEQYF. CDR3 nucleotide sequence: TGCGCCAGCAGCCCATGGGACTCCTACGAGCAGTACTTC.

The chain employs TRBV4-1 and TRBJ1-1, with D unclear. CDR3 length: 15 residues. Deletions cut 0 bases from V and 4 bases from J, with 12 bases between. The germline CDR1 and CDR2 sequences are MGHRA and YSYEKL. The CDR3 region is CASSQDEGWVTEAFF. For the CDR3, the DNA is TGCGCCAGCAGCCAAGACGAAGGTTGGGTCACTGAAGCTTTCTTT.